This T cell receptor beta chain appears in the sequencing data of a study of blood T cell repertoires in COVID-19. Germline V lookup: CDR1 LGHDT, CDR2 YNNKEL (reference sequence). With V trimmed by 4 bases and J by 2 bases, 10 bases remained unmatched. The CDR3 loop spans 16 amino acids. Some clones are missing from TCRdb's copy, which holds only in-frame ones; the method was immunoSEQ multiplex PCR. This table holds some 200,000 clones, about 87% found once. Recruits, aged about 18 to 95 years, lived in 24 US areas. The sample consisted of PBMCs or T cells enriched from blood (not recorded which). The TCR was taken from a woman in her twenties or thirties who had recovered from COVID-19. The rearrangement links TRBV3-1 (or the pseudogene TRBV3-2) to TRBJ2-7, with 8 bases identical to TRBD2. Written as DNA, the CDR3 is TGTGCCAGCAGCCCGGATAGCGGGGTTTTAACCTACGAGCAGTACTTC. Its translation: CASSPDSGVLTYEQYF.